This TCR beta chain stems from a study of CXCR3-negative and CXCR3-positive naive CD8 T cells. As for the study in general: Overall TRB read output was 110 million to 150 million, and each library contained about 1.5 +/- 0.3 million reads. Regarding the study as a whole: Similar TRBV-TRBJ usage was seen in naive cells (both CXCR3-negative and CXCR3-positive), but memory cells differed. Hydrophobicity of TRB CDR3s was greater in CXCR3-positive naive cells than in CXCR3-negative naive cells. Relative to memory CD8+ cells, whose diversity was much lower, both naive subsets had comparably high diversity.

The CDR3 runs 20 residues. Germline V gene sequence: CDR1 SGDLS, CDR2 YYNGEE. 5' RACE that incorporated UMI labels was used to prepare the TRB cDNA libraries. Reanalyzing the 5' RACE reads, TCRdb keeps one entry per CDR3 protein, without DNA. Its listing shows roughly 99,000 distinct CDR3 sequences. CD45RO-CCR7+CD27+CD95- was the phenotype of naive CD8+ T cells. Turning to this clonotype: The antigen remains unidentified.

V gene TRBV9 combines with J gene TRBJ2-6; TCRdb's D gene call, TRBD1, goes unchecked for lack of DNA. Sequenced input: naive CXCR3+ CD8+ T cells from blood. Subset meaning: CD45RO-CCR7+CD27+CD95- naive CD8+ T cells expressing CXCR3 (TNR3+). The receptor's source is a human donor in good health. Some clones in this sample may be carry-over from other donors' samples. CDR3 sequence reads: CASSVWRGQDKSSGANVLTF.